Listed here is a single T cell receptor (beta chain). TCRdb's copy holds only in-frame clones and misses some; the assay was immunoSEQ multiplex PCR. Here the sample spans approximately 330,000 clones, approximately 90% being singletons. The source of the sample is a study of blood T cell repertoires in COVID-19. The CDR3 runs to 17 residues. The J segment lost 4 bases and the V segment lost 1 base, leaving 8 bases of the junction unmatched. Germline V gene lookup returns CDR1 LGHNA and CDR2 YNFKEQ. The genes are TRBV4-2 and TRBJ2-7, with 12 bases identical to TRBD2. The receptor was derived from a man in his thirties or forties with COVID-19, enrolled during active disease. The sequencing input was peripheral blood. The CDR3 sequence: CASSQALTSGSPYEQYF. CDR3 nucleotide sequence: TGTGCCAGCAGCCAAGCTCTGACTAGCGGGAGTCCGTACGAGCAGTACTTC.